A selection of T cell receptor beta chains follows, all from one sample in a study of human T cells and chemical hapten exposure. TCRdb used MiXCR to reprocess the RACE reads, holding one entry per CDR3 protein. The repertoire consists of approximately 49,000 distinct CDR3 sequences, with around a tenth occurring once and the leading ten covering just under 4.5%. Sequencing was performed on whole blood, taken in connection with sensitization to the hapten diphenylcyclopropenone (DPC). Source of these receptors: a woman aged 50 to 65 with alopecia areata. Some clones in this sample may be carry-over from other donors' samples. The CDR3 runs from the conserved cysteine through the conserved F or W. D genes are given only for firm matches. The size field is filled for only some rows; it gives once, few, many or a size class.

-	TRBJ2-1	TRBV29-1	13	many	TGCAGCGTTGAGGGTGGGAGCATTAATGAGCAGTTCTTC	CSVEGGSINEQFF
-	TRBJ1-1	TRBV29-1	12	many	TGCAGCGTTGGATCCGTGGTCGATGAAGCTTTCTTT	CSVGSVVDEAFF
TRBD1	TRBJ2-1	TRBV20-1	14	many	TGCAGTGCCGAACAGGGGGCTGGGGGAAGTGAGCAGTTCTTC	CSAEQGAGGSEQFF
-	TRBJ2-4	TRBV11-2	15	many	TGTGCCAGCAGCTTAGATCTTAGCGAGTTAAACATTCAGTACTTC	CASSLDLSELNIQYF
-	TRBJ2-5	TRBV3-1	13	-	TGTGCCAGCAGCCAAGTTTCCAAGAGGACCCAGTACTTC	CASSQVSKRTQYF
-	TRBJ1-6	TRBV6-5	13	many	TGTGCCAGCAGTGGGGGTTATAATTCACCCCTCCACTTT	CASSGGYNSPLHF
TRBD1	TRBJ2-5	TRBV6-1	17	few	TGTGCCAGCAGTGTTGGGTATTCGACAGGGGGATCGGAGACCCAGTACTTC	CASSVGYSTGGSETQYF
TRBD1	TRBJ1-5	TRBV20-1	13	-	TGCAGTGCTGGGGACAGGGAATATCAGCCCCAGCATTTT	CSAGDREYQPQHF
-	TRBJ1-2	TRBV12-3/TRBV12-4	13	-	TGTGCCAGCAGGGCCGACAGCGCTTATGGCTACACCTTC	CASRADSAYGYTF
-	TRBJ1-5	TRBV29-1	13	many	TGCAGCGTTGCCGGGGGTAGGAATCAGCCCCAGCATTTT	CSVAGGRNQPQHF
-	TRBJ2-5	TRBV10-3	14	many	TGTGCCATCAGTGCCAGGGGGGCTGGAGAGACCCAGTACTTC	CAISARGAGETQYF
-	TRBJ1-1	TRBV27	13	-	TGTGCCAGCAGTTTTGAAGGGGGCACTGAAGCTTTCTTT	CASSFEGGTEAFF
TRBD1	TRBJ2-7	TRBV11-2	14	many	TGTGCCAGCAGCATCGACAGGGGGTCTGTGGAGCAGTACTTC	CASSIDRGSVEQYF
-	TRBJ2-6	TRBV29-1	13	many	TGCAGTTTTACAGAGACTGGGGCCAACGTCCTGACTTTC	CSFTETGANVLTF
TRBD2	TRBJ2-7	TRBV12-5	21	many	TGTGCTAGTGGTTTGGATAACAGGGGCCCCGGACTAGCGGGGGTAAACTACGAGCAGTACTTC	CASGLDNRGPGLAGVNYEQYF
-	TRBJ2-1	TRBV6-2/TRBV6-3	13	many	TGTGCCAGCAGTTACGGGGGGCCGTATGAGCAGTTCTTC	CASSYGGPYEQFF
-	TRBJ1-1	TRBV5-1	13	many	TGCGCCAGCAGCTTGGTGGGGACGGCTGAAGCTTTCTTT	CASSLVGTAEAFF
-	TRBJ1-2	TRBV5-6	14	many	TGTGCCAGCAGCTTGGAGGGGGGCTTCTATGGCTACACCTTC	CASSLEGGFYGYTF
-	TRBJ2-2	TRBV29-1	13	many	TGCAGCGTCGACAAGGGGAGAACCGGGGAGCTGTTTTTT	CSVDKGRTGELFF
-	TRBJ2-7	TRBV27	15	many	TGTGCCAGCAGTTGGGGCGGAGGGGGTGTTTACGAGCAGTACTTC	CASSWGGGGVYEQYF
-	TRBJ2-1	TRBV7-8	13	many	TGTGCCAGCAGCTCCGTGAGCGGGTATGAGCAGTTCTTC	CASSSVSGYEQFF
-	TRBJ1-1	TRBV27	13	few	TGTGCCAGCAGTATCAGGGGGAACACTGAAGCTTTCTTT	CASSIRGNTEAFF
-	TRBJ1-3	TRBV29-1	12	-	TGCAGCGCCAGGGGTTATGGAAACACCATATATTTT	CSARGYGNTIYF
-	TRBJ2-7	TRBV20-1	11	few	TGCAGTGCTAGTATGTCCTACGAGCAGTACTTC	CSASMSYEQYF
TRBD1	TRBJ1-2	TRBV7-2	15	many	TGTGCCAGCAGCCCAACGAGCAGGACAGGCTCTGGCTACACCTTC	CASSPTSRTGSGYTF
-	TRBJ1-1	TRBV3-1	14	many	TGTGCCAGCGAATCAGGACGGAGGGGCACTGAAGCTTTCTTT	CASESGRRGTEAFF
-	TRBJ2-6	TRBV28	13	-	TGTGCCAGCAGTTTATCTGGGGCCAACGTCCTGACTTTC	CASSLSGANVLTF
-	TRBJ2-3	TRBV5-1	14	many	TGCGCCAGCAGCTTGGCAAAGGCGGCGGATACGCAGTATTTT	CASSLAKAADTQYF